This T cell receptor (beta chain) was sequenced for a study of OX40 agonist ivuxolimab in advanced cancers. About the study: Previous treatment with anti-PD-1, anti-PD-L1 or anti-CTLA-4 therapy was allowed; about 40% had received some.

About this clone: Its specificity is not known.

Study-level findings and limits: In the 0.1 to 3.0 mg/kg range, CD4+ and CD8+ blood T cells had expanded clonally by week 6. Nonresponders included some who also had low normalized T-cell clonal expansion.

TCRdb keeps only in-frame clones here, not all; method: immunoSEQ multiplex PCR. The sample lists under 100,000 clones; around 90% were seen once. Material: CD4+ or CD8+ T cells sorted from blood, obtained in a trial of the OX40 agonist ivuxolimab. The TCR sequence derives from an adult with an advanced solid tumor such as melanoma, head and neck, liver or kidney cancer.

CDR3 in DNA: TGTGCCAGCAAAAGTAGGGGGACAGGCTCTGGCTACACCTTC. The encoded protein is CASKSRGTGSGYTF. V is TRBV6-5 and J is TRBJ1-2, with 8 bases matching TRBD1. Germline lookup yields CDR1 MNHEY and CDR2 SVGAGI. The V segment lost 7 bases and the J segment 7 bases; nucleotides outside the gene matches: 11. The CDR3 totals 14 residues.